This entry lists 10 T cell receptor beta chains sequenced from one sample in a study of OX40 agonist ivuxolimab in advanced cancers. TCRdb's table, derived via immunoSEQ multiplex PCR, lists solely in-frame clones and lacks some. The data show 60,000 to 65,000 clones, with approximately 79% seen just once and about 1.9% held by the top ten. This specimen consisted of CD4+ or CD8+ T cells sorted from blood, obtained in a trial of the OX40 agonist ivuxolimab. These receptors were obtained from an adult with an advanced solid tumor such as melanoma, head and neck, liver or kidney cancer.

This chain uses TRBV7-2 with TRBJ1-5; tentatively, D is TRBD1 (5 bases). CDR1 and CDR2 from the germline V gene are SGHTA and FQGNSA. CDR3 size: 14 residues. Trimming removed 3 bases at V and 6 bases at J, with 12 bases between. In DNA, the CDR3 is TGTGCCAGCAGCTTCGGGGAAAGGGGTCAGCCCCAGCATTTT. It codes for CASSFGERGQPQHF.

The rearrangement joins TRBV9 to TRBJ2-7; weak D call: TRBD1 (5 bases). The CDR3 runs 14 residues. Germline CDR1 SGDLS, CDR2 YYNGEE. The V end lost 2 bases, the J end lost 2 bases, and 11 bases lay between the germline ends. CDR3 in amino acids: CASSVRGLAYEQYF. The CDR3 region has the DNA TGTGCCAGCAGCGTTAGGGGTTTGGCCTACGAGCAGTACTTC.

This clone was found once. The chain carries TRBV11-3 and TRBJ2-1; 9 bases fit TRBD1. There are 14 residues in the CDR3. Per germline, CDR1 SGHNT and CDR2 YENEEA. The J segment lost 2 bases and the V segment lost 5 bases, leaving 1 base of the junction unmatched. This CDR3 is CASSRDRAYNEQFF. The CDR3 DNA reads as TGTGCCAGCAGCCGGGACAGGGCCTACAATGAGCAGTTCTTC.

There are a few counts of this clone. The chain joins TRBV6-1 to TRBJ1-1, with D perhaps TRBD1 (6 bases). There are 13 residues in the CDR3. V was clipped by 4 bases and J by 6 bases, with 12 bases between them. CDR1 and CDR2 (germline): MNHNS, SASEGT. CDR3 sequence (DNA): TGTGCCAGCAGTGTGGCAGGGGTCCCTGAAGCTTTCTTT. Translation: CASSVAGVPEAFF.

The V gene is TRBV19, the J gene TRBJ2-2, with D unresolved. The CDR3 contains 12 residues. Germline lookup yields CDR1 LNHDA and CDR2 SQIVND (reference sequence). Trimming cost V 10 bases and J 4 bases, with 10 bases left between them. The DNA for the CDR3 is TGTGCCACAGGTTGGGGCACCGGGGAGCTGTTTTTT. It specifies CATGWGTGELFF.

The chain is built from TRBV5-5 and TRBJ1-6; tentatively, D is TRBD1 (5 bases). Germline loops: CDR1 SGHKS, CDR2 YYEKEE (reference sequence). V gave up 3 bases and J gave up 0 bases, with 19 bases separating them. The CDR3 is 19 amino acids. The CDR3 is CASSSDSIVTSSYNSPLHF. CDR3 bases: TGTGCCAGCAGCTCCGACAGTATAGTCACAAGCTCCTATAATTCACCCCTCCACTTT. The whole variable domain, filled in from reference TRBV5-5 and TRBJ1-6, reads DAGVTQSPTHLIKTRGQQVTLRCSPISGHKSVSWYQQVLGQGPQFIFQYYEKEERGRGNFPDRFSARQFPNYSSELNVNALLLGDSALYLCASSSDSIVTSSYNSPLHFGNGTRLTVT.

This clone was observed a single time. The chain uses TRBV11-3 and TRBJ2-1; D unresolved. V gave up 5 bases and J gave up 10 bases, with 15 bases separating them. CDR1 is SGHNT and CDR2 is YENEEA in the germline V gene. This CDR3 spans 13 amino acids. The CDR3 bases are TGTGCCAGCAGCCGAGTACTGGGCCGAGAGCAGTTCTTC. This sequence encodes CASSRVLGREQFF. Filled out from reference TRBV11-3 and TRBJ2-1, the complete variable domain reads EAGVVQSPRYKIIEKKQPVAFWCNPISGHNTLYWYLQNLGQGPELLIRYENEEAVDDSQLPKDRFSAERLKGVDSTLKIQPAELGDSAVYLCASSRVLGREQFFGPGTRLTVL.

This chain connects TRBV7-8 to TRBJ2-3; 7 bases are shared with TRBD2. Germline values: CDR1 SGHVS, CDR2 FQNEAQ. The CDR3 runs to 14 residues. V lost 4 bases, J lost 5 bases, and 6 bases stayed unmatched. CDR3 coding DNA: TGTGCCAGCAGCTATGCGGGAGAGATAGATACGCAGTATTTT. It specifies CASSYAGEIDTQYF.

V and J are TRBV5-5 and TRBJ2-7; 8 positions agree with TRBD1. With V trimmed by 2 bases and J by 4 bases, 2 bases remained unmatched. The length of the CDR3 is 13 residues. CDR1 and CDR2 (germline): SGHKS, YYEKEE (reference sequence). In DNA, the CDR3 is TGTGCCAGCAGCTTCCAGGGGGCTTACGAGCAGTACTTC. This codes for CASSFQGAYEQYF.

The chain combines TRBV1 with TRBJ2-3; the D call TRBD2 from the table was never checked on the DNA. TRBV1 is a pseudogene segment. The CDR3 contains 15 residues. CDR3 residues: CTSSQGGGSTDTQYF. The CDR3 DNA follows: TGCACCAGCAGCCAAGGGGGGGGGAGCACAGATACGCAGTATTTT.